This TCR beta chain came from a study of T cells after yellow fever vaccination. Concerning this clonotype itself: Its matching antigen is unknown.

The germline gives CDR1 DFQATT, CDR2 SNEGSKA (reference sequence). With V trimmed by 1 base and J by 5 bases, 9 bases remained unmatched. This CDR3 has 15 amino acids. Generation of TCR cDNA used 5'RACE template switching (which added a universal primer site and UMIs). TCRdb processed the 5' RACE reads anew with MiXCR; each CDR3 protein has one entry. The sample includes 500,000 to 650,000 distinct CDR3 sequences, 10% to 15% of them seen just once. General study findings and limits: A faster peak, day 5 versus 15, was reached by the weaker secondary response. The bulk population could contribute abundant contaminating clonotypes to FACS-sorted repertoires. There was a small share of clonotypes that showed up in both the CD4 and CD8 compartments.

The material was PBMCs, obtained on the day of the yellow fever booster vaccination. The sequence was collected from a man aged 25-45 years who received the YFV17D yellow fever vaccine. The rearrangement links TRBV20-1 to TRBJ2-3; 7 nucleotides agree with TRBD2. CDR3 bases: TGCAGTGCTAGAGGAGGAAGCGGGATGAAAGATACGCAGTATTTT. This sequence encodes CSARGGSGMKDTQYF.